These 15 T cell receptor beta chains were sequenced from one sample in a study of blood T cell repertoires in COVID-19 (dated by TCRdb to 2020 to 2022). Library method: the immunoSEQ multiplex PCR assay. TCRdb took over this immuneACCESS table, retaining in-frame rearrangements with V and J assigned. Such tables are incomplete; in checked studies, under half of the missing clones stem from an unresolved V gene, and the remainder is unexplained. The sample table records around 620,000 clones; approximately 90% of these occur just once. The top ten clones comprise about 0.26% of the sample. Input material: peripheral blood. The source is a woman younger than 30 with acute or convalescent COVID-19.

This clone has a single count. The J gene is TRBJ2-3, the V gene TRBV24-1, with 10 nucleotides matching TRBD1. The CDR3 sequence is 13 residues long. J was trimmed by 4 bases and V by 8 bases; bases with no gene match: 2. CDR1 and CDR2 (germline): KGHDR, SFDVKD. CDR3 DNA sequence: TGTGCCACCACCGGACAGGGGGCAGATACGCAGTATTTT. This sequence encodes CATTGQGADTQYF.

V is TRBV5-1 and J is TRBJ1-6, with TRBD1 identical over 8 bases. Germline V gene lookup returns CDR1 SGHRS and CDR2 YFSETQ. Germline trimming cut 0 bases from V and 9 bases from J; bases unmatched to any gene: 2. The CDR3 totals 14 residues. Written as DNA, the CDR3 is TGCGCCAGCAGCTTGGCCCAGGGGGCTTCACCCCTCCACTTT. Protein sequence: CASSLAQGASPLHF.

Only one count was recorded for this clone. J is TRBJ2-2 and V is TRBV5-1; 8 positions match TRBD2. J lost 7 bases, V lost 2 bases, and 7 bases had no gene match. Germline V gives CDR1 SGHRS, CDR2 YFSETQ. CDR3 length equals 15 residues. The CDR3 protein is CASSFGTRGHGELFF. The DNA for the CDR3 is TGCGCCAGCAGCTTTGGGACTAGAGGACACGGGGAGCTGTTTTTT.

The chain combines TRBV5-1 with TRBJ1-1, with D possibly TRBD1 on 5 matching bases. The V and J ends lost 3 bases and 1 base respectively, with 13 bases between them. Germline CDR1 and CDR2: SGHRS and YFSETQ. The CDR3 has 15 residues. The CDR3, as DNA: TGCGCCAGCAGCTATTTACAGGAGAAGAACACTGAAGCTTTCTTT. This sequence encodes CASSYLQEKNTEAFF.

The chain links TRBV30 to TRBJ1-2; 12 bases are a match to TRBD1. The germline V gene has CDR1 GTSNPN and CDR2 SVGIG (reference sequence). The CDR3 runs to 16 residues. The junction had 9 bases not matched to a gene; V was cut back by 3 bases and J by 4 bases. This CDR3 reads CAWSGGTGGDSYGYTF. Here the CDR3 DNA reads TGTGCCTGGAGCGGCGGGACAGGGGGCGATTCCTATGGCTACACCTTC.

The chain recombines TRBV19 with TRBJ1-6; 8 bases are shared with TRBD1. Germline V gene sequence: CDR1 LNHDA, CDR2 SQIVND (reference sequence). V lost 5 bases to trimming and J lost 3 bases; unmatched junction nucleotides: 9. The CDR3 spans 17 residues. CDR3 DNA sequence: TGTGCCAGTAGTCCGACAGGGGCTCGGATCTATAATTCACCCCTCCACTTT. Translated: CASSPTGARIYNSPLHF.

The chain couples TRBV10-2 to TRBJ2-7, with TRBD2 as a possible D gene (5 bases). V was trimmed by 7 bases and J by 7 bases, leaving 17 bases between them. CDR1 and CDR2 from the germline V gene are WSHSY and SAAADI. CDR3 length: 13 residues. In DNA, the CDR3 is TGCGCCAGCACCGAGGGCAAATCGGGGGAGCAGTACTTC. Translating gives CASTEGKSGEQYF.

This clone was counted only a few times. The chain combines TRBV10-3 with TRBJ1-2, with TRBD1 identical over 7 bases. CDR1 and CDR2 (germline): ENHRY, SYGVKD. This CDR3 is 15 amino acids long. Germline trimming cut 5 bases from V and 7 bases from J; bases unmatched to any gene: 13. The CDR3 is CAISFQGGVDGGYTF. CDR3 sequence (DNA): TGTGCCATCAGTTTCCAGGGGGGAGTCGATGGTGGCTACACCTTC.

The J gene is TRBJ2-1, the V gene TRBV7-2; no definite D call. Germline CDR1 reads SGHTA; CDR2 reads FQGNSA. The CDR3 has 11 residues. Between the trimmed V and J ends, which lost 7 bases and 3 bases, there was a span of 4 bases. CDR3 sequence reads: CASNNYNEQFF. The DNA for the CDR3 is TGTGCCAGCAACAACTACAATGAGCAGTTCTTC.

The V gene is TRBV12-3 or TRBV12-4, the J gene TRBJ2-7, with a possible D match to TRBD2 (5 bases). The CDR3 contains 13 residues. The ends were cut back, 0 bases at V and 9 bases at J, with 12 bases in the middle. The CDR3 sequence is CASSLAPPEGQYF. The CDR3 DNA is TGTGCCAGCAGTTTAGCCCCCCCTGAGGGGCAGTACTTC.

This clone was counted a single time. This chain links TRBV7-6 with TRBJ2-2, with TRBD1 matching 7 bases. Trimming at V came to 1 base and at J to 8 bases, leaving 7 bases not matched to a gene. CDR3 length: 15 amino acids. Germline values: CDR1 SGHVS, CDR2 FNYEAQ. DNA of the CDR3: TGTGCCAGCAGCTTAGGACAGGGCCTGGGAGGGGAGCTGTTTTTT. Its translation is CASSLGQGLGGELFF.

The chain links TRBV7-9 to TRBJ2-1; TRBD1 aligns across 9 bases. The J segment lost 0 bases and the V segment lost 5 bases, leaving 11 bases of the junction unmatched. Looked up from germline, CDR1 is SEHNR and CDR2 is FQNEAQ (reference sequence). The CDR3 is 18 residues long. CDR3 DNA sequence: TGTGCCAGCAGCGGAAAGGGACAGGGAGGGACCTCCTACAATGAGCAGTTCTTC. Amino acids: CASSGKGQGGTSYNEQFF.

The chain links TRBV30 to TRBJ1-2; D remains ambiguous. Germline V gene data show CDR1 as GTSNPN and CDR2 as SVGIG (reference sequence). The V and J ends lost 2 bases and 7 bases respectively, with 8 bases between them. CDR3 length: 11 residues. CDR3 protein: CAWSTRGGYTF. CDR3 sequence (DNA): TGTGCCTGGAGTACTCGGGGTGGCTACACCTTC.

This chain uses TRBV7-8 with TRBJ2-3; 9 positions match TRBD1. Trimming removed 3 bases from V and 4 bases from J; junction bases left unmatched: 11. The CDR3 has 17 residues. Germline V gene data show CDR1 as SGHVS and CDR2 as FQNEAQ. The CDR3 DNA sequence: TGTGCCAGCAGCTTGGGCTACCGGGACAGGGCCCCAGATACGCAGTATTTT. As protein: CASSLGYRDRAPDTQYF. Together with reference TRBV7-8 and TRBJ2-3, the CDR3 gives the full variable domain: GAGVSQSPRYKVAKRGQDVALRCDPISGHVSLFWYQQALGQGPEFLTYFQNEAQLDKSGLPSDRFFAERPEGSVSTLKIQRTQQEDSAVYLCASSLGYRDRAPDTQYFGPGTRLTVL.

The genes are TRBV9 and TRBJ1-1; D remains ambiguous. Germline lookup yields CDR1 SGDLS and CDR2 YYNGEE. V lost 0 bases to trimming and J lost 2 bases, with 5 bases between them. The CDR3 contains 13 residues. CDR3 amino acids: CASSVETNTEAFF. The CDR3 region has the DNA TGTGCCAGCAGCGTAGAGACAAACACTGAAGCTTTCTTT. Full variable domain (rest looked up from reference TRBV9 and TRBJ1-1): DSGVTQTPKHLITATGQRVTLRCSPRSGDLSVYWYQQSLDQGLQFLIQYYNGEERAKGNILERFSAQQFPDLHSELNLSSLELGDSALYFCASSVETNTEAFFGQGTRLTVV.